This T cell receptor (beta chain) derives from a study of T-cell memory formation after mild COVID-19 (dated by TCRdb to about 2021). Concerning the study at large: Most TCR sequence clusters were specific to one of the two donors. Longitudinal TCRalpha and TCRbeta repertoire sequencing tracked T-cell clones expanding and contracting after mild COVID-19 in two donors. The cohort comprised two young, previously healthy adult volunteers, one female and one male. Findings and caveats that apply to the study as a whole: The study covered only a couple of mild cases, and larger cohorts including severe cases with pre-infection samples were considered necessary. The second-wave clones that peaked on day 37 were not confirmed to be SARS-CoV-2 specific. Contracting CD4+ clones were located mainly in the CM and EM memory subsets, whereas CD8+ clones were found to be enriched in EMRA. The detection of some responding clones in pre-infection memory suggests that pre-existing cross-reactive memory T cells joined the SARS-CoV-2 response. From day 15 to 85, contracting clones showed balanced CD4/CD8 phenotypes, whereas a second wave of clones that expanded from day 15 to 37 leaned towards CD4+.

This clonotype was seen repeatedly, ten times or more. There is no known antigen for this receptor. The record has no base qualities; no much larger clone is one base away. In the germline V gene, CDR1 corresponds to SGHDT and CDR2 to YYEEEE. From the cysteine up to the phenylalanine, the CDR3 has a length of 16 residues. The sequence is cut down to CDR3 DNA, 48 bases in frame from base 1. The V end loses 4 bases and the J end loses 11 bases, and a stretch of 22 bases separates them. Ficoll-Paque density gradient centrifugation was the method used to isolate PBMCs. The listed sequencing device is Illumina NovaSeq 6000. Using 5'RACE with constant-segment primers, TCRalpha and TCRbeta cDNA libraries were constructed, with sample barcodes and unique molecular identifiers added in the process. RNA was extracted from every sample with Trizol reagent. The libraries were amplified in two PCR steps, and the second step added a second sample barcode and Illumina TruSeq adapters. Libraries were sequenced on an Illumina NovaSeq with 2 x 150 bp paired-end reads. The authors' analysis ran thus. With migec v1.2.7, reads were demultiplexed and then collapsed into UMI-guided consensus sequences. Using mixcr v2.1.11, the UMI consensuses were aligned to TRA and TRB V and J templates and assembled into clonotypes. A clonotype was counted as expanded or contracted only when both edgeR and NoisET called the clonotype significant, with the noise models trained on biological replicates. edgeR calls used a false discovery rate-adjusted p below 0.01 and a log2 fold-change threshold of 1. PCA with hierarchical clustering of max-normalized trajectories of the 1000 most abundant clonotypes was used as exploratory dynamics analysis. Separately sequenced CD4+ and CD8+ repertoires were used to assign the CD4 or CD8 phenotype of responding clones. TCRdb passed the public sequencing reads through fastp at Q25 and MiXCR, retaining productive beta sequences. Each entry is one CDR3 protein sequence, shown with its most common DNA and genes. The V and J calls and clone size come from TCRdb's table, not from the authors' own analysis. This sample gives about 350,000 distinct CDR3 sequences in total; roughly 19% of them show up just once. The leading ten clones occupy roughly 23% of the sample.

The origin of this receptor is a man between 18 and 35 years old who had mild COVID-19 (a few samples of this study predate the infection). The sample titles of this study are shuffled in the database, so cell type and time point are left out; the donor was told from shared clones. The sequence links TRBV5-6 to TRBJ2-6; the best D guess is TRBD1, with 7 bases matching. The sequenced sample was PBMCs or a T cell subset sorted from them (not recorded which). The DNA sequence is as follows: TGTGCCAGCAGCCTGAGAATAGGGGGCGGGGTCGACGTCCTGACTTTC. This codes for CASSLRIGGGVDVLTF.